This T cell receptor beta chain derives from a study of regulatory T cells in long-lasting Graves disease. Overall study context: Graves' patients diagnosed newly had used antithyroid drugs under 3 months.

Remarks on this clonotype: No antigen is known for it.

This sample's time point: newly diagnosed GD, antithyroid drugs for less than 3 months. PBMC RNA was the source of the TCR library. Arm-PCR of CDR3 regions and iRepertoire HTBI primers were used to build TCR beta libraries. MiXCR was run by TCRdb on the multiplex PCR reads, yielding one entry per CDR3 protein. This sample has around 250,000 distinct CDR3 sequences; just over 20% occur once, and the top ten carry more than 11%. The CDR3 has 12 residues. Germline values: CDR1 DFQATT, CDR2 SNEGSKA (reference sequence). V was shortened by 3 bases and J by 4 bases, with 9 bases between the two germline ends. Study-wide points: Newly diagnosed Graves' patients exceeded persistent ones in TCR diversity. Whereas about a thousand public clonotypes were shared by new patients, persistent patients shared more, at some 3,000. Persistent cases favored TRBV28, TRBJ1-2 and TRBJ2-5.

The TCR was taken from a female donor with Graves disease. The chain joins TRBV20-1 to TRBJ1-2, with a possible D match to TRBD1 (5 bases). Sample: peripheral blood mononuclear cells (PBMCs), taken at new diagnosis, from a patient treated with antithyroid drugs. CDR3 DNA sequence: TGCAGTGCTAGTCCGGGGACCTATGGCTACACCTTC. Its protein product is CSASPGTYGYTF.